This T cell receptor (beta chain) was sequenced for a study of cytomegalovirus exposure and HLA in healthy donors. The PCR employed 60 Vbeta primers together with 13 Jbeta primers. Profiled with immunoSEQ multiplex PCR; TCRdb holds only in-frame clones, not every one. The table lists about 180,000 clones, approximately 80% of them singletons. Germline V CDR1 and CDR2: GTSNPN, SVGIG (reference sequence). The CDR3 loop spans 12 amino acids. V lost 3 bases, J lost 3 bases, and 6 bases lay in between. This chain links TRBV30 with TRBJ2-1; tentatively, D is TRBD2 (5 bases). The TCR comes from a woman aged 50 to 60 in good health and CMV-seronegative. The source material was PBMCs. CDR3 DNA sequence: TGTGCCTGGAGCGGGGACTACAATGAGCAGTTCTTC. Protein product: CAWSGDYNEQFF.